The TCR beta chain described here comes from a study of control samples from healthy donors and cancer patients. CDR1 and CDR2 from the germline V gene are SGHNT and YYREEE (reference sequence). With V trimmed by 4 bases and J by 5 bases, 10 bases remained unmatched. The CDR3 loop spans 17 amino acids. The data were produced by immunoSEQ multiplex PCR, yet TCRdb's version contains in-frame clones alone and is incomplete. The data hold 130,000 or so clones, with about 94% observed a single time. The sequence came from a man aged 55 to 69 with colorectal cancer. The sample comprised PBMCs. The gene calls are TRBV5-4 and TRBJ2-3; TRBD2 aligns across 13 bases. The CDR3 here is CASSPSGTSGAVDTQYF. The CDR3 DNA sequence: TGTGCCAGCAGCCCTTCCGGGACTAGCGGGGCAGTAGATACGCAGTATTTT.